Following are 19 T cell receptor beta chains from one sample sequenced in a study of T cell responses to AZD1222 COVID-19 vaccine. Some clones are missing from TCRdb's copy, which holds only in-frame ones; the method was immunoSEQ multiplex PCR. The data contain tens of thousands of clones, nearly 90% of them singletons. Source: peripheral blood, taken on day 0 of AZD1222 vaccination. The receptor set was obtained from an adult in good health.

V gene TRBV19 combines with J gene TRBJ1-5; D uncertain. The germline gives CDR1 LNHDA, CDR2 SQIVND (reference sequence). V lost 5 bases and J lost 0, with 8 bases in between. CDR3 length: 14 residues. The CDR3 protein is CASSVQDSNQPQHF. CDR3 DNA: TGTGCCAGTAGTGTCCAGGATAGCAATCAGCCCCAGCATTTT.

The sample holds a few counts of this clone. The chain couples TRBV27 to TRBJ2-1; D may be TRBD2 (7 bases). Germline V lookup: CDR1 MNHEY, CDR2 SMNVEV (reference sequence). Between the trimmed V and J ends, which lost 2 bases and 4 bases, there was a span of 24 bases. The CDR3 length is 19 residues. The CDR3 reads CASSLGGQGGLVFYNEQFF. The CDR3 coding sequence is TGTGCCAGCAGTTTAGGGGGGCAGGGTGGACTAGTTTTTTACAATGAGCAGTTCTTC.

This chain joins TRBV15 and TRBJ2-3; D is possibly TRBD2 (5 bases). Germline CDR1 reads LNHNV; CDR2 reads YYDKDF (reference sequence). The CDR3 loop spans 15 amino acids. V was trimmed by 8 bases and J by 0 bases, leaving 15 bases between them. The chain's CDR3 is CATAARVLSTDTQYF. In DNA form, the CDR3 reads TGTGCCACCGCGGCGCGGGTACTAAGCACAGATACGCAGTATTTT.

Here the CDR3 reads CASRDRDRGYTF. CDR3 in DNA: TGTGCCAGCAGAGACAGGGATAGGGGCTACACCTTC. The chain combines TRBV28 with TRBJ1-2, with 7 bases lining up with TRBD1. Per the germline V gene, CDR1 is MDHEN and CDR2 is SYDVKM. J was trimmed by 8 bases and V by 6 bases; bases with no gene match: 6. The CDR3 totals 12 residues.

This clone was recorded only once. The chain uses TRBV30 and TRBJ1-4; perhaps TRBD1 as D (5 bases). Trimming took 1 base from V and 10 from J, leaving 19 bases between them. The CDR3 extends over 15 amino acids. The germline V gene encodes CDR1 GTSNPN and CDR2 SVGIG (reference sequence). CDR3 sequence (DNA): TGTGCCTGGAGTGCCGGGGCGTCCCTGTCTGGAAAACTGTTTTTT. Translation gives CAWSAGASLSGKLFF.

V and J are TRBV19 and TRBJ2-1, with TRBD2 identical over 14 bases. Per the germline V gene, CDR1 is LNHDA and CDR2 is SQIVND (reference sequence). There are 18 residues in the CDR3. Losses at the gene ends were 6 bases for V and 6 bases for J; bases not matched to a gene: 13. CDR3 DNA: TGTGCCAGTAGCCAGGGACTAGCGGGAGTGGTCGGGGGCAATGAGCAGTTCTTC. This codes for CASSQGLAGVVGGNEQFF.

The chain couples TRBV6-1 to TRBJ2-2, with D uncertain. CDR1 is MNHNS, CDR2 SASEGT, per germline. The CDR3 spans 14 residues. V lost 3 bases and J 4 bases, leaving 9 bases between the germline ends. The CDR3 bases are TGTGCCAGCAGTGACCAAGCCGTCACCGGGGAGCTGTTTTTT. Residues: CASSDQAVTGELFF.

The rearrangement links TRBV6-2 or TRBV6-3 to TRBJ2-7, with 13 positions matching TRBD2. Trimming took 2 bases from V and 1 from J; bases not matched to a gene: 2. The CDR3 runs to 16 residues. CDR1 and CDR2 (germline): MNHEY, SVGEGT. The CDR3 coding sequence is TGTGCCAGCAGTTACCGGGGACTAGCGGGATCCTACGAGCAGTACTTC. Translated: CASSYRGLAGSYEQYF.

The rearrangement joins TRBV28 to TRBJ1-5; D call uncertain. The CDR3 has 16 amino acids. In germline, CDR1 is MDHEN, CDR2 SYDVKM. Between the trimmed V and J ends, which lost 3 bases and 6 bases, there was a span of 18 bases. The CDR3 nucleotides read TGTGCCAGCAGTTTCCCCGAGACAAGAAAGGGTCAGCCCCAGCATTTT. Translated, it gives CASSFPETRKGQPQHF.

CDR3 sequence: CASSSTGGVNTEAFF. The CDR3 region has the DNA TGTGCCAGCAGCTCGACAGGGGGGGTGAACACTGAAGCTTTCTTT. The V and J genes are TRBV5-6 and TRBJ1-1; 9 bases agree with TRBD1. V lost 3 bases, J lost 0 bases, and 3 bases stayed unmatched. This CDR3 is built from 15 residues. Germline assignment: CDR1 SGHDT and CDR2 YYEEEE.

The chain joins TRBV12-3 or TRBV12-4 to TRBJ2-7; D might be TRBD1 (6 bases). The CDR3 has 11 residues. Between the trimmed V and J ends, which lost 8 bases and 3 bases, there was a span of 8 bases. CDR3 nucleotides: TGTGCCAGCTCGACAGGCTACGAGCAGTACTTC. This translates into CASSTGYEQYF.

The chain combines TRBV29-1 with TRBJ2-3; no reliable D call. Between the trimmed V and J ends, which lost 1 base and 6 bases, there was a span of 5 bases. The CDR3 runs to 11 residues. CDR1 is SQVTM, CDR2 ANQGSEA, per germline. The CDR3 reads CSVEVWDTQYF. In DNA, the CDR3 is TGCAGCGTTGAAGTGTGGGATACGCAGTATTTT.

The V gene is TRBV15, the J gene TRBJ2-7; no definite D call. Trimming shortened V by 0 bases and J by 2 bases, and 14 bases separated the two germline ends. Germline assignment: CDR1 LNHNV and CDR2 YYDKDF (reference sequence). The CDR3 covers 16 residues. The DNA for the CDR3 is TGTGCCACCAGCAGAGATTTTCGGCAGAAGACCTACGAGCAGTACTTC. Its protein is CATSRDFRQKTYEQYF.

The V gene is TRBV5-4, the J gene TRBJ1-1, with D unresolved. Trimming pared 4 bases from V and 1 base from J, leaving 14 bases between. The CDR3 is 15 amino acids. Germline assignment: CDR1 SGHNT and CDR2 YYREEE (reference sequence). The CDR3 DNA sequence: TGTGCCAGCAGCGATAACCGAAAGAGGAACACTGAAGCTTTCTTT. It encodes CASSDNRKRNTEAFF.

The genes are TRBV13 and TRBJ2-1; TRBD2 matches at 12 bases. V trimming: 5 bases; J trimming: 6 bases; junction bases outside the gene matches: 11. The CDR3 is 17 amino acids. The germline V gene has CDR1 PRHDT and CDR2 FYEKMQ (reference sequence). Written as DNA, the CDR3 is TGTGCCAGCAGCCGCAGACTAGCGGGAGTGCTTCTCAATGAGCAGTTCTTC. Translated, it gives CASSRRLAGVLLNEQFF.

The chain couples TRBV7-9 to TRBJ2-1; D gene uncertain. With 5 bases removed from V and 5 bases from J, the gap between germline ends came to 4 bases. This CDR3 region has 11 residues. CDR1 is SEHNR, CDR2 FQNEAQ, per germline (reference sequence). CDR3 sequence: CASSKDNEQFF. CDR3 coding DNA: TGTGCCAGCAGCAAAGACAATGAGCAGTTCTTC. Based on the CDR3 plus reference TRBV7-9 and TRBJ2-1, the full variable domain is DTGVSQNPRHKITKRGQNVTFRCDPISEHNRLYWYRQTLGQGPEFLTYFQNEAQLEKSRLLSDRFSAERPKGSFSTLEIQRTEQGDSAMYLCASSKDNEQFFGPGTRLTVL.

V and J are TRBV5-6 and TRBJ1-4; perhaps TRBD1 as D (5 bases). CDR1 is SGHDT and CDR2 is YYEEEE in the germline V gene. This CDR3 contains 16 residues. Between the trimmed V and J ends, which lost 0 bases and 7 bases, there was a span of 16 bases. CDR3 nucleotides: TGTGCCAGCAGCTTGGGCTGGGGGGGAAGGCTTGAAAAACTGTTTTTT. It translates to CASSLGWGGRLEKLFF.

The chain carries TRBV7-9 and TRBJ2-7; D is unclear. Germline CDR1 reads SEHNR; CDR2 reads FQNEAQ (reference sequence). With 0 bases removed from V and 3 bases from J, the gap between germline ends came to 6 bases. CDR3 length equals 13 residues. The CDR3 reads CASSLAGVYEQYF. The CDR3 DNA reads TGTGCCAGCAGCTTAGCGGGTGTCTACGAGCAGTACTTC.

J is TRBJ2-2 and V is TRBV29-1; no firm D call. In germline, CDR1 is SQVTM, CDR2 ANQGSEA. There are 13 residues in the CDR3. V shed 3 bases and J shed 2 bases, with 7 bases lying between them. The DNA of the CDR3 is TGCAGCGTTGAGAACGAAAACACCGGGGAGCTGTTTTTT. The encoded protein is CSVENENTGELFF.